This is a list of T cell receptor beta chains from one sample in a study of cytomegalovirus exposure and HLA in healthy donors. The table came from immunoSEQ multiplex PCR; TCRdb's copy has only in-frame clones and leaves some out. The table includes 100,000 or so clones, around 84% detected once. The sample taken for sequencing was PBMCs. Receptors were obtained from a young man in good health and CMV-seronegative. Each CDR3 is given with its conserved first and last residue. D genes are given only for firm matches. Clone size appears in some rows only: once, few, many, or a class for an expanded clone.

clone_size j_call d_call v_call cdr3_aa cdr3_nt
- TRBJ1-1 TRBD1 TRBV27 CASSMGQMNTEAFF TGTGCCAGCAGTATGGGACAGATGAACACTGAAGCTTTCTTT
few TRBJ1-4 TRBD1 TRBV5-8 CASSAGQRLTNEKLFF TGTGCCAGCAGCGCGGGACAGAGGCTAACTAATGAAAAACTGTTTTTT
- TRBJ2-1 TRBD2 TRBV5-1 CASSLGPGGHNEQFF TGCGCCAGCAGCTTGGGTCCGGGGGGGCACAATGAGCAGTTCTTC
- TRBJ1-5 - TRBV19 CASSVLSNQPQHF TGTGCCAGTAGTGTCCTTAGCAATCAGCCCCAGCATTTT
- TRBJ2-5 TRBD1 TRBV27 CASSRDRGSETQYF TGTGCCAGCAGTCGTGACAGGGGGTCGGAGACCCAGTACTTC
- TRBJ1-1 TRBD1 TRBV5-6 CASSALDRVNTEAFF TGTGCCAGCAGCGCCCTCGACAGGGTGAACACTGAAGCTTTCTTT
- TRBJ1-3 - TRBV4-3 CASGSGVGFGNTIYF TGCGCCAGCGGGAGTGGAGTGGGGTTTGGAAACACCATATATTTT
- TRBJ1-2 - TRBV7-9 CASSNQGNYGYTF TGTGCCAGCAGTAATCAGGGGAACTATGGCTACACCTTC
- TRBJ2-7 - TRBV25-1 CASSEETGHYEQYF TGTGCCAGCAGTGAAGAAACAGGGCACTACGAGCAGTACTTC
- TRBJ1-1 TRBD1 TRBV6-5 CASSWDRESTEAFF TGTGCCAGCAGTTGGGACAGGGAAAGCACTGAAGCTTTCTTT
- TRBJ1-2 - TRBV5-1 CASTQTTDSYGYTF TGCGCCAGCACCCAGACCACGGACAGCTATGGCTACACCTTC
- TRBJ2-7 - TRBV28 CASSSPVGGQYF TGTGCCAGCAGTTCTCCAGTTGGCGGGCAGTACTTC
- TRBJ2-2 TRBD1 TRBV4-1 CASSQRNRDRTGELFF TGCGCCAGCAGCCAAAGAAACCGGGACAGGACCGGGGAGCTGTTTTTT
- TRBJ2-7 - TRBV28 CASSLGLGGRNEQYF TGTGCCAGCAGTTTAGGATTAGGGGGTCGGAACGAGCAGTACTTC
- TRBJ1-4 - TRBV27 CASSAAWSTNEKLFF TGTGCCAGCAGTGCCGCGTGGTCAACTAATGAAAAACTGTTTTTT
- TRBJ2-3 TRBD2 TRBV5-1 CASSLAAGENTQYF TGCGCCAGCAGCTTGGCGGCGGGGGAAAATACGCAGTATTTT
- TRBJ1-2 - TRBV5-4 CASSLPQTQWGYYGYTF TGTGCCAGCAGCTTGCCCCAGACTCAGTGGGGCTACTATGGCTACACCTTC
- TRBJ1-1 - TRBV15 CATSVIQVNTEAFF TGTGCCACCAGCGTGATACAGGTGAACACTGAAGCTTTCTTT
- TRBJ2-1 TRBD1 TRBV11-3 CASSLVHDRGLNEQFF TGTGCCAGCAGCTTGGTCCACGACAGGGGGCTTAATGAGCAGTTCTTC
once TRBJ2-5 - TRBV5-4 CASSLGVETQYF TGTGCCAGCAGCTTGGGAGTGGAGACCCAGTACTTC
- TRBJ2-1 TRBD2 TRBV29-1 CSATGASGLNEQFF TGCAGCGCAACCGGGGCTAGCGGACTCAATGAGCAGTTCTTC
- TRBJ2-6 - TRBV7-9 CASSTGRQTSSGANVLTF TGTGCCAGCAGTACCGGGAGACAGACAAGCTCTGGGGCCAACGTCCTGACTTTC
- TRBJ1-2 TRBD1 TRBV5-4 CASSLEDRVSYGYTF TGTGCCAGCAGCTTGGAGGACAGGGTTAGCTATGGCTACACCTTC
- TRBJ1-4 - TRBV5-5 CASSLDAGLTNEKLFF TGTGCCAGCAGCTTGGATGCAGGTCTTACTAATGAAAAACTGTTTTTT
- TRBJ1-2 - TRBV20-1 CSARRDGYTF TGCAGTGCGCGCAGGGATGGCTACACCTTC
- TRBJ2-7 TRBD1 TRBV18 CASSRNLQGASSYEQYF TGTGCCAGCTCGCGAAACCTCCAGGGGGCTTCGAGCTACGAGCAGTACTTC
- TRBJ2-5 TRBD2 TRBV5-4 CASSGILAGGQETQYF TGTGCCAGCAGCGGAATACTAGCGGGGGGACAAGAGACCCAGTACTTC
few TRBJ2-7 TRBD1 TRBV10-1 CASSGTGDYEQYF TGCGCCAGCAGCGGGACAGGAGACTACGAGCAGTACTTC
- TRBJ2-5 - TRBV4-1 CASAGGNQETQYF TGCGCCAGCGCAGGGGGGAACCAAGAGACCCAGTACTTC
- TRBJ1-1 TRBD1 TRBV28 CASRSTGGEFEAFF TGTGCCAGCAGGTCGACAGGGGGCGAATTTGAGGCTTTCTTT
- TRBJ2-7 - TRBV29-1 CSVEDRGSGYEQYF TGCAGCGTTGAAGATCGGGGGAGCGGCTACGAGCAGTACTTC
- TRBJ1-2 - TRBV15 CATSTTTVTYGYTF TGTGCCACCAGCACCACGACAGTTACCTATGGCTACACCTTC
- TRBJ2-1 TRBD2 TRBV6-6 CASSYPGASGLNEQFF TGTGCCAGCAGTTACCCAGGGGCTAGCGGGTTGAATGAGCAGTTCTTC
- TRBJ2-7 TRBD2 TRBV10-3 CAIRDYQNYEQYF TGTGCCATCCGGGACTATCAAAATTACGAGCAGTACTTC
- TRBJ2-1 - TRBV5-8 CASSQWGGQREQFF TGTGCCAGCAGCCAGTGGGGGGGGCAGCGTGAGCAGTTCTTC
once TRBJ1-3 TRBD1 TRBV5-1 CASSARTGITGNTIYF TGCGCCAGCAGCGCGCGGACAGGGATAACTGGAAACACCATATATTTT
- TRBJ2-7 TRBD1 TRBV28 CASSEGTGGYEQYF TGTGCCAGCAGTGAAGGGACAGGGGGATACGAGCAGTACTTC
- TRBJ2-2 TRBD2 TRBV29-1 CSVSNSGRHNTGELFF TGCAGCGTCTCGAATAGCGGGAGGCATAACACCGGGGAGCTGTTTTTT
- TRBJ2-7 TRBD1 TRBV5-8 CASSLWDRSGEQYF TGTGCCAGCAGCTTGTGGGACAGGAGCGGCGAGCAGTACTTC
- TRBJ1-5 TRBD1 TRBV4-1 CASSQGFGQGSQPQHF TGCGCCAGCAGCCAAGGTTTCGGACAGGGCAGTCAGCCCCAGCATTTT
- TRBJ1-5 TRBD1 TRBV27 CASSSRDRGGQPQHF TGTGCCAGCAGTTCCCGGGACAGGGGGGGCCAGCCCCAGCATTTT
- TRBJ2-1 - TRBV7-9 CASSPGSSYNEQFF TGTGCCAGCAGTCCCGGGAGCTCCTACAATGAGCAGTTCTTC
- TRBJ2-2 - TRBV30 CAWSVNRRNTGELFF TGTGCCTGGAGTGTCAACAGAAGAAACACCGGGGAGCTGTTTTTT
- TRBJ2-7 TRBD2 TRBV6-1 CASSEAASGPSSYEQYF TGTGCCAGCAGTGAAGCGGCTAGCGGTCCAAGCTCCTACGAGCAGTACTTC
- TRBJ1-2 - TRBV28 CASSFGQNYGYTF TGTGCCAGCAGTTTTGGACAGAACTATGGCTACACCTTC
few TRBJ2-7 TRBD1 TRBV30 CAWAQGTAGISYEQYF TGTGCCTGGGCGCAAGGGACAGCCGGAATCTCCTACGAGCAGTACTTC
- TRBJ2-7 - TRBV13 CASYSVETYEQYF TGTGCCAGCTACTCCGTAGAAACCTACGAGCAGTACTTC
- TRBJ2-7 TRBD2 TRBV4-3 CASSQDTGTAGGEQYF TGCGCCAGCAGCCAAGATACAGGGACCGCGGGGGGCGAGCAGTACTTC
- TRBJ2-2 TRBD1 TRBV5-1 CASSSGQGYTGELFF TGCGCCAGCAGCTCAGGACAGGGATACACCGGGGAGCTGTTTTTT
once TRBJ2-3 TRBD2 TRBV7-8 CASSPRPALAGEGTDTQYF TGTGCCAGCAGCCCCCGTCCGGCGCTAGCGGGGGAAGGCACAGATACGCAGTATTTT
- TRBJ2-1 - TRBV25-1 CASSESAGNEQFF TGTGCCAGCAGTGAATCTGCGGGGAATGAGCAGTTCTTC
- TRBJ2-2 - TRBV10-3 CAISENGNTGELFF TGTGCCATCAGTGAGAACGGGAACACCGGGGAGCTGTTTTTT
- TRBJ1-4 - TRBV5-6 CASSLSRTNEKLFF TGTGCCAGCAGCTTGTCACGGACTAATGAAAAACTGTTTTTT
once TRBJ2-4 - TRBV5-1 CASSIPRQEKNIQYF TGCGCCAGCAGCATCCCTCGACAGGAGAAAAACATTCAGTACTTC
- TRBJ1-4 - TRBV5-4 CASSLTENEKLFF TGTGCCAGCAGCTTGACAGAGAATGAAAAACTGTTTTTT
- TRBJ2-2 - TRBV6-5 CASSGLGSSTGELFF TGTGCCAGCAGTGGACTCGGCTCGAGCACCGGGGAGCTGTTTTTT
few TRBJ2-1 TRBD2 TRBV7-8 CASSKLALSSYNEQFF TGTGCCAGCAGCAAACTAGCGCTTAGCTCCTACAATGAGCAGTTCTTC